These 31 T cell receptor beta chains were sequenced from one sample in a study of blood T cell repertoires in COVID-19. Some clones are missing from TCRdb's copy, which holds only in-frame ones; the method was immunoSEQ multiplex PCR. The sample has some 300,000 clones, approximately 90% seen once. Sequences were obtained from peripheral blood. Receptor source: a woman aged 25 to 39 who had recovered from COVID-19.

The CDR3 spells CASTEQGRTNTGELFF. CDR3 coding DNA: TGTGCCAGCACCGAACAGGGTAGAACGAACACCGGGGAGCTGTTTTTT. This chain connects TRBV27 to TRBJ2-2; a possible D gene is TRBD1 (6 bases). The CDR3 consists of 16 residues. The V and J ends lost 7 bases and 0 bases respectively, with 15 bases between them. The germline CDR1 and CDR2 sequences are MNHEY and SMNVEV (reference sequence).

The rearrangement joins TRBV7-9 to TRBJ2-3; D perhaps matches TRBD2 (5 bases). V was shortened by 5 bases and J by 2 bases, with 17 bases between the two germline ends. Germline CDR1 and CDR2: SEHNR and FQNEAQ (reference sequence). CDR3 length: 16 residues. CDR3 DNA sequence: TGTGCCAGCAGCACCCCTTCTTCGGGGAACACAGATACGCAGTATTTT. This sequence encodes CASSTPSSGNTDTQYF.

The chain recombines TRBV28 with TRBJ2-3; TRBD2 matches at 9 bases. V dropped 3 bases and J dropped 1; count of bases not matched to a gene: 5. This CDR3 comprises 16 residues. Germline assignment: CDR1 MDHEN and CDR2 SYDVKM. CDR3 sequence: CASSLGASGGTDTQYF. The CDR3 nucleotides read TGTGCCAGCAGTTTGGGGGCTAGCGGGGGCACAGATACGCAGTATTTT.

The V gene is TRBV30, the J gene TRBJ2-7; 13 bases align to TRBD2. The CDR3 loop spans 15 amino acids. The germline V gene has CDR1 GTSNPN and CDR2 SVGIG (reference sequence). Germline trimming cut 8 bases from V and 6 bases from J; bases unmatched to any gene: 13. The DNA of the CDR3 is TGTGCCATGCTTGTGATGACTAGCGGGGGGACCGAGCAGTACTTC. This translates into CAMLVMTSGGTEQYF.

The chain couples TRBV4-1 to TRBJ2-1; 9 nucleotides line up with TRBD1. The germline V gene encodes CDR1 MGHRA and CDR2 YSYEKL. This CDR3 spans 13 amino acids. The V gene end was trimmed by 4 bases and the J gene end by 12 bases; junction bases not matched to a gene: 7. The CDR3 nucleotides are TGCGCCAGCAGCCTGGGACAGGGATCATGGCAGTTCTTC. Translated, it gives CASSLGQGSWQFF.

The rearrangement uses TRBV2 and TRBJ1-4; D perhaps matches TRBD1 (5 bases). Trimming stripped 3 bases from V and 7 bases from J, with 15 bases between. The germline CDR1 and CDR2 sequences are SNHLY and FYNNEI. The CDR3 is 15 amino acids. This CDR3 is CASSDDRRDSEKLFF. DNA for the CDR3: TGTGCCAGCAGTGACGACAGAAGGGATAGTGAAAAACTGTTTTTT.

V is TRBV30 and J is TRBJ1-3, with D tentatively TRBD1 (6 bases). CDR3 length: 17 residues. Trimming left V 2 bases short and J 0 bases short, with 17 bases between. Per germline, CDR1 GTSNPN and CDR2 SVGIG (reference sequence). CDR3 region: CAWSSDRSQSSGNTIYF. The CDR3, as DNA: TGTGCCTGGAGTTCCGACAGGTCCCAGAGCTCTGGAAACACCATATATTTT.

CDR3 residues: CSVGDRMNTEAFF. The CDR3 DNA sequence: TGCAGCGTGGGGGACAGGATGAACACTGAAGCTTTCTTT. The J gene is TRBJ1-1, the V gene TRBV29-1; 8 bases line up with TRBD1. V lost 6 bases, J lost 0 bases, and 3 bases stayed unmatched. Germline V lookup: CDR1 SQVTM, CDR2 ANQGSEA. This CDR3 has 13 residues.

This clone was seen more than once but under ten times. The gene calls are TRBV7-8 and TRBJ1-3; 9 positions agree with TRBD1. The V gene end was trimmed by 5 bases and the J gene end by 4 bases; junction bases not matched to a gene: 6. The CDR3 sequence is 15 residues long. The germline CDR1 and CDR2 sequences are SGHVS and FQNEAQ. In DNA, the CDR3 is TGTGCCAGCAGCATACAGGGGGCAAGAGGAAACACCATATATTTT. The encoded protein is CASSIQGARGNTIYF.

The CDR3 spells CASSLGGQLNQPQHF. DNA for the CDR3: TGTGCCAGCAGCTTGGGGGGGCAGCTCAATCAGCCCCAGCATTTT. The rearrangement uses TRBV5-4 and TRBJ1-5; D may be TRBD1 (6 bases). V lost 0 bases, J lost 3 bases, and 10 bases lay in between. CDR3 length: 15 residues. Germline V gene sequence: CDR1 SGHNT, CDR2 YYREEE (reference sequence).

This chain uses TRBV19 with TRBJ1-4, with 8 bases identical to TRBD1. Germline trimming cut 5 bases from V and 4 bases from J; bases unmatched to any gene: 15. Germline V gene lookup returns CDR1 LNHDA and CDR2 SQIVND (reference sequence). There are 18 residues in the CDR3. CDR3 nucleotides: TGTGCCAGTAGTGCCGGGGGTCGTCAGGGGGCGGGTAATGAAAAACTGTTTTTT. It encodes CASSAGGRQGAGNEKLFF.

The gene calls are TRBV2 and TRBJ1-1, with D uncertain. V dropped 2 bases and J dropped 1 base, with 8 bases sitting between them. From germline, CDR1 is SNHLY and CDR2 FYNNEI. The CDR3 has 14 residues. The CDR3 is CASSEKASNTEAFF. The DNA of the CDR3 is TGTGCCAGCAGTGAAAAAGCCTCGAACACTGAAGCTTTCTTT. Full variable domain (outside the CDR3, taken from reference TRBV2 and TRBJ1-1): EPEVTQTPSHQVTQMGQEVILRCVPISNHLYFYWYRQILGQKVEFLVSFYNNEISEKSEIFDDQFSVERPDGSNFTLKIRSTKLEDSAMYFCASSEKASNTEAFFGQGTRLTVV.

CDR3 DNA: TGTGCCAGTAGTAAACTACGGACTAGCGGGGCCGTGGGGGAGACCCAGTACTTC. Amino acids: CASSKLRTSGAVGETQYF. V is TRBV19 and J is TRBJ2-5; 12 bases match TRBD2. After removal of 4 bases from V and 5 bases from J, the junction contained 14 bases not matched to a gene. Per germline, CDR1 LNHDA and CDR2 SQIVND (reference sequence). The CDR3 is made up of 18 amino acids.

The rearrangement uses TRBV15 and TRBJ2-7, with TRBD1 identical over 7 bases. Germline-derived CDR1 and CDR2 are LNHNV and YYDKDF (reference sequence). The CDR3 consists of 15 residues. The ends lost 3 bases at V and 3 bases at J; junction bases unmatched: 8. The CDR3 is CATSREDRSLYEQYF. CDR3 nucleotides: TGTGCCACCAGCAGGGAGGACAGGAGCCTCTACGAGCAGTACTTC.

In nucleotides, the CDR3 is TGTGCCAGTAGTATGATAACAGGGGGCGGCTACACCTTC. Residues: CASSMITGGGYTF. The V call is TRBV19, the J call TRBJ1-2, with TRBD1 identical over 9 bases. The germline V gene has CDR1 LNHDA and CDR2 SQIVND (reference sequence). With 3 bases clipped from V and 8 bases from J, the junction kept 4 bases outside the gene matches. CDR3 length: 13 residues.

This CDR3 is CASSPGQTLSGNTIYF. The DNA of the CDR3 is TGCGCCAGCAGCCCGGGACAGACCCTCTCTGGAAACACCATATATTTT. The chain recombines TRBV5-1 with TRBJ1-3; the match to TRBD1 covers 7 bases. This CDR3 comprises 16 residues. V was clipped by 4 bases and J by 0 bases; unmatched bases: 7. Per germline, CDR1 SGHRS and CDR2 YFSETQ.

This chain joins TRBV19 and TRBJ1-5; 8 bases agree with TRBD1. The CDR3 loop spans 14 amino acids. Germline CDR1 is LNHDA and CDR2 is SQIVND (reference sequence). V was clipped by 6 bases and J by 5 bases; unmatched bases: 6. The CDR3 region is CASSDRGGHQPQHF. In DNA, the CDR3 is TGTGCCAGTAGCGACAGGGGCGGTCATCAGCCCCAGCATTTT.

On this clone itself: At one boundary the junction diverges from the germline segment, which might be a read error. CDR3 sequence (DNA): TGCGCCAGCAGCCAAGATTTTAGGACTGACTACGAGCAGTGCTTC. It translates to CASSQDFRTDYEQCF. The chain is built from TRBV4-3 and TRBJ2-7; weak D call: TRBD2 (5 bases). The CDR3 totals 15 residues. Germline V gene lookup returns CDR1 LGHNA and CDR2 YSLEER.

The chain links TRBV4-3 to TRBJ2-5; TRBD1 aligns across 10 bases. CDR1 LGHNA and CDR2 YSLEER come from the germline V gene. This CDR3 comprises 16 residues. After removal of 4 bases from V and 5 bases from J, the junction contained 10 bases not matched to a gene. In DNA form, the CDR3 reads TGCGCCAGCAGCCCAGGCCGGACAGGGGGAGGGGAGACCCAGTACTTC. The encoded protein is CASSPGRTGGGETQYF.

This sequence joins TRBV20-1 and TRBJ1-1; 8 positions match TRBD1. The CDR3 runs 11 residues. Per the germline V gene, CDR1 is DFQATT and CDR2 is SNEGSKA (reference sequence). After removal of 4 bases from V and 13 bases from J, the junction contained 8 bases not matched to a gene. The CDR3 sequence: CSATLDRDGFF. CDR3 bases: TGCAGTGCTACCTTGGACAGGGATGGTTTCTTT.

The rearrangement uses TRBV5-4 and TRBJ1-3, with a weak D call TRBD1 (5 bases). Trimming removed 7 bases from V and 0 bases from J, with 11 bases in between. Germline V CDR1 and CDR2: SGHNT, YYREEE (reference sequence). There are 14 residues in the CDR3. As DNA, the CDR3 is TGTGCCAGCCGCAGGGCCAACTCTGGAAACACCATATATTTT. Translated, it gives CASRRANSGNTIYF. Full variable domain (remainder filled in from reference TRBV5-4 and TRBJ1-3): ETGVTQSPTHLIKTRGQQVTLRCSSQSGHNTVSWYQQALGQGPQFIFQYYREEENGRGNFPPRFSGLQFPNYSSELNVNALELDDSALYLCASRRANSGNTIYFGEGSWLTVV.

The chain links TRBV28 to TRBJ1-3; maybe TRBD1 (6 bases). The CDR3 length is 15 residues. V lost 7 bases to trimming and J lost 4 bases, with 17 bases between them. CDR1 MDHEN and CDR2 SYDVKM come from the germline V gene. CDR3 amino acids: CASTGGQGGGNTIYF. The CDR3 DNA follows: TGTGCCAGCACCGGGGGGCAGGGTGGGGGAAACACCATATATTTT.

V and J are TRBV5-1 and TRBJ1-1; D not certain. The V and J ends lost 0 bases and 4 bases respectively, with 10 bases between them. This CDR3 region has 14 residues. Germline V CDR1 and CDR2: SGHRS, YFSETQ. CDR3 loop: CASSLAAGLTEAFF. The CDR3 bases are TGCGCCAGCAGCTTGGCGGCAGGACTCACTGAAGCTTTCTTT.

The chain uses TRBV24-1 and TRBJ2-4, with D possibly matching TRBD1 (5 bases). The CDR3 is 16 residues long. Trimming pared 4 bases from V and 4 bases from J, leaving 16 bases between. CDR1 KGHDR and CDR2 SFDVKD come from the germline V gene. DNA for the CDR3: TGTGCCACCAGTGACCGACACCCGACAGTTAAAAACATTCAGTACTTC. It specifies CATSDRHPTVKNIQYF.

V and J are TRBV10-3 and TRBJ1-6; 7 nucleotides line up with TRBD1. The CDR3 runs 15 residues. V trimming: 1 base; J trimming: 8 bases; junction bases outside the gene matches: 5. Germline assignment: CDR1 ENHRY and CDR2 SYGVKD. CDR3 sequence reads: CAISEYAGGDSPLHF. The DNA for the CDR3 is TGTGCCATCAGTGAGTATGCAGGGGGTGATTCACCCCTCCACTTT.

This clone appeared a single time. The same CDR3 is also encoded by other DNA sequences in this sample. The V and J genes are TRBV5-1 and TRBJ2-7; 8 nucleotides agree with TRBD1. Germline CDR1 reads SGHRS; CDR2 reads YFSETQ. Losses at the gene ends were 5 bases for V and 0 bases for J; bases not matched to a gene: 7. This CDR3 is built from 15 residues. The CDR3 here is CASSSGQGASYEQYF. The CDR3 DNA is TGCGCCAGCAGTTCCGGACAGGGCGCCTCCTACGAGCAGTACTTC.

This sequence joins TRBV5-1 and TRBJ1-1; no definite D call. V was trimmed by 4 bases and J by 0 bases, leaving 10 bases between them. The CDR3 extends over 14 amino acids. CDR1 is SGHRS and CDR2 is YFSETQ in the germline V gene. In DNA, the CDR3 is TGCGCCAGCAGCCCCTCAGCGATGAACACTGAAGCTTTCTTT. Amino acids: CASSPSAMNTEAFF. The whole variable domain, remainder taken from reference TRBV5-1 and TRBJ1-1, is KAGVTQTPRYLIKTRGQQVTLSCSPISGHRSVSWYQQTPGQGLQFLFEYFSETQRNKGNFPGRFSGRQFSNSRSEMNVSTLELGDSALYLCASSPSAMNTEAFFGQGTRLTVV.

The chain uses TRBV2 and TRBJ1-1; 7 bases agree with TRBD1. Losses at the gene ends were 11 bases for V and 1 base for J; bases not matched to a gene: 7. The CDR3 length is 13 residues. Germline V CDR1 and CDR2: SNHLY, FYNNEI. The CDR3 nucleotides are TGTGCCGCCGGAGGACAGGCGAACACTGAAGCTTTCTTT. Protein sequence: CAAGGQANTEAFF. Full variable domain (missing parts from reference TRBV2 and TRBJ1-1): EPEVTQTPSHQVTQMGQEVILRCVPISNHLYFYWYRQILGQKVEFLVSFYNNEISEKSEIFDDQFSVERPDGSNFTLKIRSTKLEDSAMYFCAAGGQANTEAFFGQGTRLTVV.

The V and J genes are TRBV11-3 and TRBJ2-3; 11 bases map to TRBD2. The CDR3 is made up of 16 amino acids. Germline V lookup: CDR1 SGHNT, CDR2 YENEEA. Germline trimming cut 6 bases from V and 4 bases from J; bases unmatched to any gene: 9. CDR3 amino acids: CASSSTSGVAPDTQYF. The CDR3 DNA sequence: TGTGCCAGCAGTTCGACTAGCGGGGTAGCTCCAGATACGCAGTATTTT.

The chain couples TRBV4-1 to TRBJ2-1; 9 bases are shared with TRBD2. Per the germline V gene, CDR1 is MGHRA and CDR2 is YSYEKL. V gave up 6 bases and J gave up 9 bases; unmatched junction bases: 6. The CDR3 totals 13 residues. In DNA, the CDR3 is TGCGCCAGCAGGATTCGCGGGGGGGGTGAGCAGTTCTTC. Protein: CASRIRGGGEQFF.

This rearrangement joins TRBV4-2 to TRBJ2-7, with D perhaps TRBD1 (6 bases). Germline assignment: CDR1 LGHNA and CDR2 YNFKEQ. V lost 4 bases, J lost 0 bases, and 16 bases lay in between. CDR3 length: 16 amino acids. The chain's CDR3 is CASSPGHLRSSYEQYF. CDR3 in DNA: TGTGCCAGCAGCCCGGGACACCTAAGGAGCTCCTACGAGCAGTACTTC.